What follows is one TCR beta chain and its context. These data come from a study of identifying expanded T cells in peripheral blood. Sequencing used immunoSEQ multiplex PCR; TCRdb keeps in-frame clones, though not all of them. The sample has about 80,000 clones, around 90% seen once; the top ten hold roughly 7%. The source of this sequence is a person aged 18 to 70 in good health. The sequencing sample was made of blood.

The CDR3 nucleotides read TGTGCCAGCAGCCAAGCACGGGGGGGGGAATTCACTGAAGCTTTCTTT. Protein product: CASSQARGGEFTEAFF. The genes are TRBV4-2 and TRBJ1-1; the D gene is possibly TRBD1 (5 bases). V lost 1 base to trimming and J lost 4 bases, with 16 bases between them. Germline V gene data show CDR1 as LGHNA and CDR2 as YNFKEQ. This CDR3 has 16 amino acids.